This T cell receptor beta chain was recorded in a study of breast tumors, draining lymph nodes, adjacent tissues. Each CDR3 protein is one row after TCRdb ran MiXCR on the multiplex PCR reads. The sample has tens of thousands of distinct CDR3 sequences, just over 35% seen once. The germline CDR1 and CDR2 sequences are LGHDT and YNNKEL (reference sequence). V dropped 4 bases and J dropped 2; count of bases not matched to a gene: 6. The CDR3 has 15 amino acids. A few counts support this clonotype. This chain links TRBV3-1 with TRBJ2-5, with 8 bases identical to TRBD1. The sequencing sample was made of breast tumor tissue. The sequence derives from a female donor with breast cancer. Some clones in this sample may be carry-over from other donors' samples. The CDR3 loop is CASSLRQGSQETQYF. DNA for the CDR3: TGTGCCAGCAGCCTTCGACAGGGGTCACAAGAGACCCAGTACTTC.